These 26 T cell receptor beta chains originate from one sample sequenced in a study of blood T cell repertoires in COVID-19. The data were produced by immunoSEQ multiplex PCR, yet TCRdb's version contains in-frame clones alone and is incomplete. Here the sample spans roughly 240,000 clones, approximately 90% being singletons. The sequenced material came from PBMCs or T cells enriched from blood (not recorded which). The receptors stem from a man aged 45-60 years who had been exposed to COVID-19.

The rearrangement links TRBV18 to TRBJ1-3, with D unresolved. V was cut by 3 bases and J by 0 bases, with 9 bases left in between. Germline loops: CDR1 KGHSH, CDR2 LQKENI. The length of the CDR3 is 15 residues. The CDR3 protein is CASSPTQSSGNTIYF. The CDR3 bases are TGTGCCAGCTCACCGACTCAGAGCTCTGGAAACACCATATATTTT. Combining the CDR3 with reference TRBV18 and TRBJ1-3 gives the whole variable domain NAGVMQNPRHLVRRRGQEARLRCSPMKGHSHVYWYRQLPEEGLKFMVYLQKENIIDESGMPKERFSAEFPKEGPSILRIQQVVRGDSAAYFCASSPTQSSGNTIYFGEGSWLTVV.

The chain joins TRBV5-1 to TRBJ1-2; D might be TRBD1 (5 bases). Trimming cost V 0 bases and J 2 bases, with 11 bases left between them. Germline V gene lookup returns CDR1 SGHRS and CDR2 YFSETQ. The CDR3 runs 15 residues. The CDR3 spells CASSLAPGVNYGYTF. The CDR3 nucleotides are TGCGCCAGCAGCTTGGCCCCGGGGGTCAACTATGGCTACACCTTC.

This clone appeared a single time. This chain joins TRBV7-3 and TRBJ2-7, with 10 bases fitting TRBD1. With V trimmed by 4 bases and J by 1 base, 4 bases remained unmatched. CDR1 is SGHTA, CDR2 FQGTGA, per germline. The CDR3 totals 15 residues. In nucleotides, the CDR3 is TGTGCCAGCAGCTCAGGACAGGGGGGGTCCTACGAGCAGTACTTC. This translates into CASSSGQGGSYEQYF. Complete variable domain (other parts from reference TRBV7-3 and TRBJ2-7): GAGVSQTPSNKVTEKGKYVELRCDPISGHTALYWYRQSLGQGPEFLIYFQGTGAADDSGLPNDRFFAVRPEGSVSTLKIQRTERGDSAVYLCASSSGQGGSYEQYFGPGTRLTVT.

The J gene is TRBJ2-1, the V gene TRBV7-3; TRBD1 aligns across 10 bases. The CDR3 runs 16 residues. V shed 4 bases and J 7 bases; nucleotides not matched to a gene: 10. Per germline, CDR1 SGHTA and CDR2 FQGTGA. CDR3 DNA sequence: TGTGCCAGCAGCTCCACTGCGACAGGGGGCAATAATGAGCAGTTCTTC. Protein sequence: CASSSTATGGNNEQFF.

In this sample, this clone turned up once. The chain combines TRBV4-1 with TRBJ1-1; 11 bases fit TRBD1. This CDR3 is built from 15 residues. The trim removed 1 base at V and 5 bases at J, leaving 3 bases unmatched. The germline V gene has CDR1 MGHRA and CDR2 YSYEKL. The CDR3: CASSQAGTGGTEAFF. The CDR3 bases are TGCGCCAGCAGCCAAGCGGGGACAGGGGGTACTGAAGCTTTCTTT.

This chain connects TRBV7-9 to TRBJ2-7; 9 nucleotides line up with TRBD2. CDR1 is SEHNR and CDR2 is FQNEAQ in the germline V gene (reference sequence). The CDR3 is made up of 19 amino acids. Losses at the gene ends were 2 bases for V and 2 bases for J; bases not matched to a gene: 16. The CDR3 sequence is CASSLPSHRAGGPPYEQYV. In DNA form, the CDR3 reads TGTGCCAGCAGCTTACCGAGCCATAGGGCGGGAGGGCCCCCCTACGAGCAGTACGTC.

About this clone: The sample carries other DNA sequences with the same CDR3. The chain has TRBV5-1 and TRBJ2-5; possibly TRBD2 for D (5 bases). The V end was cut by 0 bases, the J end by 2 bases, with 8 bases between. Germline CDR1 is SGHRS and CDR2 is YFSETQ. The CDR3 spans 14 residues. The CDR3 sequence is CASSLEGAQETQYF. Written as DNA, the CDR3 is TGCGCCAGCAGCTTGGAGGGAGCGCAAGAGACCCAGTACTTC.

The chain recombines TRBV27 with TRBJ2-7; 7 bases match TRBD1. Germline CDR1 MNHEY, CDR2 SMNVEV (reference sequence). Unmatched junction bases numbered 10, after V lost 5 bases and J lost 6 bases. CDR3 size: 14 residues. This CDR3 reads CASSQNRGFSEQYF. As DNA, the CDR3 is TGTGCCAGCAGTCAAAACAGGGGATTCAGCGAGCAGTACTTC.

The chain links TRBV7-9 to TRBJ2-5; D call uncertain. V was cut by 4 bases and J by 1 base, with 22 bases left in between. This CDR3 has 18 amino acids. CDR1 SEHNR and CDR2 FQNEAQ come from the germline V gene (reference sequence). DNA of the CDR3: TGTGCCAGCAGCTCAAGCCGGAATAGAGGCCCCATCCAAGAGACCCAGTACTTC. Translating gives CASSSSRNRGPIQETQYF.

This rearrangement joins TRBV28 to TRBJ2-7; possible D gene TRBD2, 5 bases. With 8 bases removed from V and 4 bases from J, the gap between germline ends came to 12 bases. The CDR3 consists of 12 residues. Germline assignment: CDR1 MDHEN and CDR2 SYDVKM. The CDR3 coding sequence is TGTGCCAGCGAAGGGTCGGGGTACGAGCAGTACGTC. This codes for CASEGSGYEQYV.

The chain combines TRBV20-1 with TRBJ1-1; D remains ambiguous. CDR1 DFQATT and CDR2 SNEGSKA come from the germline V gene (reference sequence). V was cut by 5 bases and J by 1 base, with 5 bases left in between. This CDR3 has 11 residues. CDR3 region: CSAPENTEAFF. CDR3 bases: TGCAGTGCTCCAGAGAACACTGAAGCTTTCTTT.

In this sample, this clone turned up once. The chain joins TRBV5-1 to TRBJ1-2; tentative D call: TRBD1 (5 bases). Germline CDR1 and CDR2: SGHRS and YFSETQ. The CDR3 runs 15 residues. V gave up 2 bases and J gave up 3 bases, with 14 bases separating them. The CDR3 protein is CASSLPNRIHYGYTF. The CDR3 DNA is TGCGCCAGCAGCTTACCTAACAGGATCCACTATGGCTACACCTTC.

The V gene is TRBV4-1, the J gene TRBJ2-1; 10 bases are a match to TRBD2. The CDR3 covers 19 residues. Germline V CDR1 and CDR2: MGHRA, YSYEKL. V was clipped by 0 bases and J by 0 bases; unmatched bases: 8. The CDR3 loop reads CASSQDNSGRTSSYNEQFF. The CDR3 bases are TGCGCCAGCAGCCAAGATAATAGCGGGAGGACCTCCTCCTACAATGAGCAGTTCTTC.

The rearrangement joins TRBV27 to TRBJ1-1; 7 bases fit TRBD1. Germline assignment: CDR1 MNHEY and CDR2 SMNVEV (reference sequence). J gave up 7 bases and V 4 bases, and 3 bases lay outside the gene matches. There are 12 residues in the CDR3. Written as DNA, the CDR3 is TGTGCCAGCAGTTCCTACAGGGGTGAAGCTTTCTTT. Protein: CASSSYRGEAFF.

Details on this clone: Additional DNA sequences in this sample encode the identical CDR3. The rearrangement links TRBV7-2 to TRBJ1-2; D may be TRBD1 (6 bases). Per the germline V gene, CDR1 is SGHTA and CDR2 is FQGNSA. This CDR3 contains 13 residues. V lost 5 bases and J 2 bases, leaving 9 bases between the germline ends. The CDR3 DNA reads TGTGCCAGCAGCCCGGACAGAAACTATGGCTACACCTTC. This sequence encodes CASSPDRNYGYTF.

The V and J genes are TRBV20-1 and TRBJ2-7, with TRBD2 matching over 12 bases. Germline CDR1 DFQATT, CDR2 SNEGSKA (reference sequence). The CDR3 is 14 residues long. Unmatched junction bases numbered 6, after V lost 4 bases and J lost 5 bases. CDR3 loop: CSAIETSGSHEQYV. The CDR3 nucleotides read TGCAGTGCTATTGAGACTAGCGGGAGCCACGAGCAGTACGTC.

This clone occurred once. J is TRBJ1-5 and V is TRBV21-1. TRBV21-1 is given as a pseudogene. The CDR3 loop spans 17 amino acids. CDR3 nucleotide sequence: TGTGCCAGCAGCAAAGCCGGGGTAACAAGAGGCAATCAGCCCCAGCATTTT. This gives the protein CASSKAGVTRGNQPQHF.

The count of this clone is one. The chain couples TRBV6-5 to TRBJ2-3, with D maybe TRBD2 (6 bases). CDR1 MNHEY and CDR2 SVGAGI come from the germline V gene. The length of the CDR3 is 15 residues. Trimming cost V 5 bases and J 3 bases, with 15 bases left between them. This CDR3 is CASSLSGLGTDTQYF. The CDR3, as DNA: TGTGCCAGCAGTCTCAGCGGGCTGGGAACAGATACGCAGTATTTT.

On this clone itself: The same CDR3 is also encoded by other DNA sequences in this sample. V usage is TRBV18 and J usage is TRBJ2-5; D call uncertain. The V end lost 5 bases, the J end lost 2 bases, and 3 bases lay between the germline ends. The germline V gene has CDR1 KGHSH and CDR2 LQKENI. The CDR3 extends over 11 amino acids. DNA for the CDR3: TGTGCCAGCTCATCGCAAGAGACCCAGTACTTC. Encoded protein: CASSSQETQYF.

V is TRBV28 and J is TRBJ1-2; unclear D gene. The CDR3 is 16 residues long. CDR1 MDHEN and CDR2 SYDVKM come from the germline V gene. V lost 1 base to trimming and J lost 5 bases, with 17 bases between them. CDR3 sequence reads: CASSLYRQLLQYGYTF. In DNA form, the CDR3 reads TGTGCCAGCAGTTTATACAGACAATTGTTGCAATATGGCTACACCTTC.

This rearrangement joins TRBV5-1 to TRBJ1-1; D may be TRBD1 (6 bases). Germline loops: CDR1 SGHRS, CDR2 YFSETQ. The CDR3 extends over 15 amino acids. The V gene lost 0 bases and the J gene lost 3 bases, with 12 bases spanning the gap. The chain's CDR3 is CASSLGEGGYTEAFF. Written as DNA, the CDR3 is TGCGCCAGCAGCTTGGGGGAAGGGGGATACACTGAAGCTTTCTTT.

The V gene is TRBV5-1, the J gene TRBJ2-2; 10 nucleotides line up with TRBD1. The CDR3 is 16 amino acids. V was pared by 4 bases and J by 6 bases, with 9 bases of the junction left unmatched. Germline assignment: CDR1 SGHRS and CDR2 YFSETQ. The CDR3 DNA reads as TGCGCCAGCAGCGGCCGGGACAGGGGTGGATCCGGGGAGCTGTTTTTT. It encodes CASSGRDRGGSGELFF. Looking up the rest from reference TRBV5-1 and TRBJ2-2 gives the full variable domain: KAGVTQTPRYLIKTRGQQVTLSCSPISGHRSVSWYQQTPGQGLQFLFEYFSETQRNKGNFPGRFSGRQFSNSRSEMNVSTLELGDSALYLCASSGRDRGGSGELFFGEGSRLTVL.

V is TRBV25-1 and J is TRBJ1-6; possibly TRBD1 for D (6 bases). Germline values: CDR1 MGHDK, CDR2 SYGVNS. V lost 4 bases to trimming and J lost 11 bases, with 12 bases between them. CDR3 length equals 13 residues. Written as DNA, the CDR3 is TGTGCCAGCAGTGTCGGACAGTCAGCACCCCTCCACTTT. The encoded protein is CASSVGQSAPLHF.

The chain has TRBV2 and TRBJ2-6; a possible D gene is TRBD1 (6 bases). Germline CDR1 and CDR2: SNHLY and FYNNEI. Trimming left V 7 bases short and J 0 bases short, with 7 bases between. The CDR3 length is 14 residues. The CDR3 DNA sequence: TGTGCCAGCACAGGGGCCTCTGGGGCCAACGTCCTGACTTTC. Protein sequence: CASTGASGANVLTF.

V and J are TRBV10-1 and TRBJ2-5; perhaps TRBD1 as D (6 bases). CDR3 size: 15 residues. The germline V gene encodes CDR1 WNHNN and CDR2 SYGVQD (reference sequence). V was shortened by 0 bases and J by 1 base, with 9 bases between the two germline ends. As DNA, the CDR3 is TGCGCCAGCAGTGAGTCCAGGGGAGTCCAAGAGACCCAGTACTTC. It specifies CASSESRGVQETQYF.

The CDR3 DNA follows: TGTGCCAGTAACGGCGGGGGCTCTAGCACAGATACGCAGTATTTT. This encodes CASNGGGSSTDTQYF. The chain links TRBV19 to TRBJ2-3, with D possibly TRBD2 on 7 matching bases. The V and J ends lost 7 bases and 0 bases respectively, with 14 bases between them. Germline V lookup: CDR1 LNHDA, CDR2 SQIVND (reference sequence). This CDR3 spans 15 amino acids.